This T cell receptor (beta chain) was recorded in a study of T cells in Graves' hyperthyroidism and ophthalmopathy. Criteria for exclusion of patients were uncontrolled infection, other autoimmune disease, pregnancy or lactation. The CDR3 consists of 15 residues. Looked up from germline, CDR1 is DFQATT and CDR2 is SNEGSKA (reference sequence). Trimming at V came to 0 bases and at J to 2 bases, leaving 3 bases not matched to a gene. RNA transcripts provided the source from which TCR beta CDR3 regions were amplified. The TCR CDR3 was amplified in a first-round RT-PCR using the HTBI primer set. TCRdb passed the multiplex PCR reads through MiXCR, listing each CDR3 protein once. Seen here are about 98,000 distinct CDR3 sequences, around 42% observed once, and the top ten hold 10%.

The V and J genes are TRBV20-1 and TRBJ2-7, with 11 bases fitting TRBD2. The material sequenced was peripheral blood or thyroid tissue (not recorded which). The clonotype comes from a woman in her twenties or thirties with Graves' hyperthyroidism. The CDR3 coding sequence is TGCAGTGCTAGAGACCTAGCGGGAGGCCCCTACGAGCAGTACTTC. Translation gives CSARDLAGGPYEQYF.